The clone carrying this TCR beta chain was observed many times. Its antigen is still unknown. This record comes from a study of breast tumors, draining lymph nodes, adjacent tissues. TCRdb analysed the multiplex PCR reads with MiXCR anew, one entry per CDR3 protein. The sample consists of 190,000 or so distinct CDR3 sequences, over 25% of them appearing once. The study, taken as a whole, reports: The lymph node origin of tumor T cells was framed as consistent with a hypothesis, not demonstrated.

Breast cancer patients provided tissue from their axillary draining lymph nodes. The specimen was axillary lymph node tissue. This receptor was obtained from a female donor with breast cancer. Some clones in this sample may be carry-over from other donors' samples.

CDR3 residues: CASRPAGTLYGYTF. For the CDR3, the DNA is TGCGCCAGCAGGCCGGCCGGGACCCTCTATGGCTACACCTTC. This chain uses TRBV4-1 with TRBJ1-2, with TRBD1 as a possible D gene (5 bases). V was pared by 6 bases and J by 4 bases, with 15 bases between. The CDR3 consists of 14 residues. Germline V gene lookup returns CDR1 MGHRA and CDR2 YSYEKL.